The clone carrying this TCR beta chain was seen ten or more times. Its matching antigen is unknown. Germline CDR1 is SGHTA and CDR2 is FQGNSA. CDR3 length: 17 amino acids. J lost 3 bases, V lost 6 bases, and 6 bases had no gene match. Using its own MiXCR run on the reads, TCRdb lists one record per CDR3 protein. Of around 740,000 distinct CDR3 sequences in the sample, approximately 40% were seen once. The data were taken from a study of T cell repertoires in cytomegalovirus infection. Study-wide background: CMV infection plus the matching HLA type was flagged by public TCR beta signatures.

Study-level findings and limits: Clonotype analysis showed dominance of the ex vivo response by HLA-C-restricted CMV-specific TCR beta clonotypes. Adding up the frequency of public TCR beta families identified people who carried CMV plus the relevant HLA.

This clonotype was sampled from a human donor in good health (CMV status not recorded). Some clones in this sample may be carry-over from other donors' samples. The specimen was PBMCs. The V gene is TRBV7-2, the J gene TRBJ2-2; 14 bases fit TRBD2. The CDR3 loop reads CASRGTSGSWDTGELFF. CDR3 DNA sequence: TGTGCCAGCAGAGGGACTAGCGGGAGTTGGGACACCGGGGAGCTGTTTTTT.